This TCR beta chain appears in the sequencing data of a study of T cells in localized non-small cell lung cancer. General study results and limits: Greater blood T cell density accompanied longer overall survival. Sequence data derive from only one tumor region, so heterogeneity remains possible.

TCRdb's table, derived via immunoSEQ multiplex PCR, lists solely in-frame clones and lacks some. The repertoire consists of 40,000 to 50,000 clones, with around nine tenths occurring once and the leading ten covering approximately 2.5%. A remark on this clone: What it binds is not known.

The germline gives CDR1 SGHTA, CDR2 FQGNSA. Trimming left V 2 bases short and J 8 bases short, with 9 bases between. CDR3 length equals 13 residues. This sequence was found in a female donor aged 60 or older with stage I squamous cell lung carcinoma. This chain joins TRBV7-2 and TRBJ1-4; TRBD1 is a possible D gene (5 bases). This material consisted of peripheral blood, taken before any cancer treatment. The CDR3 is CASSLQGSEKLFF. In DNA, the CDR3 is TGTGCCAGCAGCTTACAGGGAAGCGAAAAACTGTTTTTT.